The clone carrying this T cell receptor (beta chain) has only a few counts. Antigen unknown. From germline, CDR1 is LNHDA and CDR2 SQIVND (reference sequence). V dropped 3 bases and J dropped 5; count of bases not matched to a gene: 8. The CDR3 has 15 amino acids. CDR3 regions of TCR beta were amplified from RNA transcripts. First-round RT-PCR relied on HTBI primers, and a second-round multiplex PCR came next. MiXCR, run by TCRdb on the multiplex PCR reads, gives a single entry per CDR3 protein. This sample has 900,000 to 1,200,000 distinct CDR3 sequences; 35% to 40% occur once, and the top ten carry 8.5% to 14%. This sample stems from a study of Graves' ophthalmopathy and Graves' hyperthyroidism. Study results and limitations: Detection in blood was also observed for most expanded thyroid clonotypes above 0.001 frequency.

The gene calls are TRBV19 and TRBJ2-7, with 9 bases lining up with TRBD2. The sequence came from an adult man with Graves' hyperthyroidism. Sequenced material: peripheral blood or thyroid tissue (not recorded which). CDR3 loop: CASSIGSGSLNEQYF. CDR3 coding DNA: TGTGCCAGTAGTATTGGTAGCGGGAGTTTAAACGAGCAGTACTTC.